This T cell receptor (beta chain) was sequenced during a study of siplizumab effects on memory and regulatory T cells. Overall study findings and caveats: Of the proliferating CD4+ or CD8+ clones, roughly 80-96% lacked a naive or memory phenotype that could be assigned. Naive T cells were seen as more diverse than memory cells and as major alloresponse contributors. No functional test confirmed suppression by proliferating siplizumab-culture Tregs.

Clones were sequenced by immunoSEQ multiplex PCR, and TCRdb holds only the in-frame ones, with some missing. The table shows approximately 100,000 clones, with about 90% occurring only once. The germline V and J ends were trimmed by 1 base and 7 bases, with 13 bases remaining between them. Per germline, CDR1 LGHNT and CDR2 FRNRAP. The CDR3 contains 15 residues. This clone was counted once. Its cognate antigen is unknown. The chain recombines TRBV12-5 with TRBJ2-2; D unresolved. Input material: non-Treg CD4+ T cells sorted from blood. The TCR was taken from a human donor in good health. The CDR3 is CASGLETGIGGELFF. CDR3 in DNA: TGTGCTAGTGGTTTGGAGACTGGTATCGGCGGGGAGCTGTTTTTT.